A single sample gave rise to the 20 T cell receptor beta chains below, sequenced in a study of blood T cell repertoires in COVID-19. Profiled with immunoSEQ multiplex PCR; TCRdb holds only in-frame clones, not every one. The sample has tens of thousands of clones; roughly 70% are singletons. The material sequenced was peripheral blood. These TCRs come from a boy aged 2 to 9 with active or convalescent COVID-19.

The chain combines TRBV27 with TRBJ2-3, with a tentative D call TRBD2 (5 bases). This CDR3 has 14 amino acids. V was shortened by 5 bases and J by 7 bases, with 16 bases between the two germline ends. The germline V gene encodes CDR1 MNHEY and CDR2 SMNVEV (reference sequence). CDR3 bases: TGTGCCAGCAGTCCCCGGGCCGGGATTAATACGCAGTATTTT. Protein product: CASSPRAGINTQYF.

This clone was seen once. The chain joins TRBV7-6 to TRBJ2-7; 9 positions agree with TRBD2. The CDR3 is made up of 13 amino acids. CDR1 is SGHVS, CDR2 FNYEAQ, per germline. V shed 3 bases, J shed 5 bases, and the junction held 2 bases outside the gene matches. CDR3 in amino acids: CASSFAGGNEQYF. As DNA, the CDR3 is TGTGCCAGCAGCTTTGCGGGAGGGAACGAGCAGTACTTC.

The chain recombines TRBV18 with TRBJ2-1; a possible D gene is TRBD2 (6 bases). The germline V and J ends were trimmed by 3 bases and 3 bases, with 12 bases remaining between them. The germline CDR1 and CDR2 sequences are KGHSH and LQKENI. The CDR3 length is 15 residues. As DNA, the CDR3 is TGTGCCAGCTCACCCATTCGCGGGGTCTACAATGAGCAGTTCTTC. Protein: CASSPIRGVYNEQFF.

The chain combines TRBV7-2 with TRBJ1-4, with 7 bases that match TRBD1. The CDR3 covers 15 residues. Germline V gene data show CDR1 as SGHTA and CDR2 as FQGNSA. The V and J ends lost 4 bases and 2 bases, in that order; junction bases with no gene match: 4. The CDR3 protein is CASSSDRVTNEKLFF. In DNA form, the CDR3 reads TGTGCCAGCAGCTCAGACAGGGTTACTAATGAAAAACTGTTTTTT.

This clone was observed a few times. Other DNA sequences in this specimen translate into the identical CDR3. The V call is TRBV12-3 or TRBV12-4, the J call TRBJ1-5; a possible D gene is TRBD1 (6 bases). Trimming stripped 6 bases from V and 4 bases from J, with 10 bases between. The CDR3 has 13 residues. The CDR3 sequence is CASRSTGNQPQHF. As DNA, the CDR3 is TGTGCCAGCAGGTCTACAGGGAATCAGCCCCAGCATTTT.

The CDR3: CASSFRAGFNQPQHF. CDR3 DNA: TGTGCCAGCAGTTTTAGGGCGGGCTTCAATCAGCCCCAGCATTTT. The rearrangement uses TRBV6-2 or TRBV6-3 and TRBJ1-5, with D unresolved. The CDR3 contains 15 residues. Germline lookup yields CDR1 MNHEY and CDR2 SVGEGT. V dropped 4 bases and J dropped 3 bases, with 13 bases sitting between them.

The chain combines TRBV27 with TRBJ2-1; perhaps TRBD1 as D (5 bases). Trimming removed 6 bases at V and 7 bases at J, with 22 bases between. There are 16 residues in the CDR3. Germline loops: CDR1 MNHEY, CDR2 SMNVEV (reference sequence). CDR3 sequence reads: CASRPWTIQGRNEQFF. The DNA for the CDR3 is TGTGCCAGCAGACCATGGACGATTCAGGGTAGGAATGAGCAGTTCTTC.

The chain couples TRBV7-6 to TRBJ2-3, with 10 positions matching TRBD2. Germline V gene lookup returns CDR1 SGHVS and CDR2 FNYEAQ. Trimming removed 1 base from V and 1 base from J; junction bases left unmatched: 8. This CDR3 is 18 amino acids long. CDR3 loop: CASSLGGTSDGGTDTQYF. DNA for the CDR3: TGTGCCAGCAGCTTAGGCGGGACTAGCGATGGGGGCACAGATACGCAGTATTTT.

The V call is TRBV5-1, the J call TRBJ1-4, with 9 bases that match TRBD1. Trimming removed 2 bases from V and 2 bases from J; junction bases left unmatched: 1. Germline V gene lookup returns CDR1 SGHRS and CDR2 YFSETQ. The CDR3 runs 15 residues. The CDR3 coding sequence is TGCGCCAGCAGCTTACAGGGGGCCACTAATGAAAAACTGTTTTTT. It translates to CASSLQGATNEKLFF.

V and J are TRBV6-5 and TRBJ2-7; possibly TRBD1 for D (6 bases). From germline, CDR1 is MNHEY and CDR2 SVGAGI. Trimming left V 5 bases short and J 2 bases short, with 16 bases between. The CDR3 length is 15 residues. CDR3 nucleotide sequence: TGTGCCAGCAGTCCCCACAGGGACATGACCTACGAGCAGTACGTC. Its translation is CASSPHRDMTYEQYV.

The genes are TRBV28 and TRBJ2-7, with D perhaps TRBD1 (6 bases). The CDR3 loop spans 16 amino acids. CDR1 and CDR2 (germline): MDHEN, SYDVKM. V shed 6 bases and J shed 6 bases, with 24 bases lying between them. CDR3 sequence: CASRPLTTLPGVEQYF. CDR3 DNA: TGTGCCAGCAGACCACTCACGACCCTCCCAGGGGTCGAGCAGTACTTC. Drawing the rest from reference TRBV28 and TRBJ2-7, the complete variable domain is DVKVTQSSRYLVKRTGEKVFLECVQDMDHENMFWYRQDPGLGLRLIYFSYDVKMKEKGDIPEGYSVSREKKERFSLILESASTNQTSMYLCASRPLTTLPGVEQYFGPGTRLTVT.

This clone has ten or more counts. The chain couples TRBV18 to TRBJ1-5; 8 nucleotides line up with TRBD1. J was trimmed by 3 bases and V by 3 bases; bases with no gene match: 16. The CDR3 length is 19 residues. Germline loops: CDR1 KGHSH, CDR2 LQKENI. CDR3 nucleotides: TGTGCCAGCTCACCCCACAGCCCCGGACAGGGTAGGGCCAATCAGCCCCAGCATTTT. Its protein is CASSPHSPGQGRANQPQHF.

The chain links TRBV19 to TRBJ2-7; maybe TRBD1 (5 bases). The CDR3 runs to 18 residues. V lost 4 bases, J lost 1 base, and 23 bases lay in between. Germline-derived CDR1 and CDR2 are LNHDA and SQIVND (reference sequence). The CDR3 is CASSTFLDWGSPSYEQYF. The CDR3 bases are TGTGCCAGTAGTACTTTCCTGGATTGGGGCAGTCCGTCCTACGAGCAGTACTTC.

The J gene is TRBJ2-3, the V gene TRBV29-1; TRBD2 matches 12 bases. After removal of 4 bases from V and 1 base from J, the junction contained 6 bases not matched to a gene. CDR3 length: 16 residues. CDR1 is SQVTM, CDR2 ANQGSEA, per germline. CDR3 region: CSVVLAGGYGTDTQYF. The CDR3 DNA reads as TGCAGCGTTGTTCTAGCGGGAGGGTACGGCACAGATACGCAGTATTTT.

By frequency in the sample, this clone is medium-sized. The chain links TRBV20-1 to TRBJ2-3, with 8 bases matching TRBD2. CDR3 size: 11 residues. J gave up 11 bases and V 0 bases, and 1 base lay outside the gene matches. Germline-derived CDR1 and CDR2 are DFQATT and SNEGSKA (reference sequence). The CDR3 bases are TGCAGTGCTAGAGACGGGAGGGGGCAGTATTTT. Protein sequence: CSARDGRGQYF.

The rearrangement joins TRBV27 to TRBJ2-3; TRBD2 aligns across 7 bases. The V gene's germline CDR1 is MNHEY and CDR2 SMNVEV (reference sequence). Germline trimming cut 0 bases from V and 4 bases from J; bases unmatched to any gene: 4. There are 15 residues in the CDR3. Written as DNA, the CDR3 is TGTGCCAGCAGTTTATCGGGGGGGGTAGCAGATACGCAGTATTTT. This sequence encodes CASSLSGGVADTQYF.

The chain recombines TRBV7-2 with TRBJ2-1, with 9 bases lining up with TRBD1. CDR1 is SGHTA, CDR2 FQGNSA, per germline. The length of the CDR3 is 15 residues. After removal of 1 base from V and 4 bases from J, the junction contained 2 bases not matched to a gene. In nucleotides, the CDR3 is TGTGCCAGCAGCTTAGTACAGGGGGCGTACAATGAGCAGTTCTTC. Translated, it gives CASSLVQGAYNEQFF.

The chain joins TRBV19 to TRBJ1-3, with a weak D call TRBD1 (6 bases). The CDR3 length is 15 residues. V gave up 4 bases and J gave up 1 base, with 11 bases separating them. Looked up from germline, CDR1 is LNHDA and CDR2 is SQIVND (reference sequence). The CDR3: CASSKQGPSGNTIYF. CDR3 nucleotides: TGTGCCAGTAGTAAACAGGGCCCATCTGGAAACACCATATATTTT.

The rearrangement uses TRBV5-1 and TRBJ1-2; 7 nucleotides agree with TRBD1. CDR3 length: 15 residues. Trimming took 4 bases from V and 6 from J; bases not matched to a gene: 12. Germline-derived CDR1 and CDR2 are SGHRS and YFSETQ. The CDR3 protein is CASSTTRDSNDGYTF. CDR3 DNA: TGCGCCAGCAGCACAACCCGGGACAGCAACGATGGCTACACCTTC.

The CDR3 reads CASSYGGLLNYGYTF. CDR3 DNA: TGTGCCAGCAGTTACGGGGGACTTCTCAACTATGGCTACACCTTC. The chain joins TRBV6-5 to TRBJ1-2; weak D call: TRBD1 (5 bases). Germline CDR1 reads MNHEY; CDR2 reads SVGAGI. The CDR3 runs to 15 residues. Trimming stripped 2 bases from V and 2 bases from J, with 12 bases between.